This passage covers 18 T cell receptor beta chains from one sample sequenced in a study of early T cells in non-severe SARS-CoV-2 infection. TCRdb analysed the 5' RACE reads with MiXCR anew, one entry per CDR3 protein. This sample yields 85,000 to 100,000 distinct CDR3 sequences, of which about 10% are seen a single time; approximately 5.4% belongs to the top ten. What was sequenced was whole blood. The source is an adult who was a healthcare worker with PCR-confirmed SARS-CoV-2 infection or an uninfected control (not recorded which).

This clonotype occurred a few times. V and J are TRBV12-3 or TRBV12-4 and TRBJ2-3; no reliable D call. The CDR3 is 14 residues long. V was cut by 6 bases and J by 0 bases, with 10 bases left in between. CDR3 sequence reads: CASSLYDSTDTQYF. The CDR3 region has the DNA TGTGCCAGCAGCCTGTACGATAGCACAGATACGCAGTATTTT.

This clonotype was picked up a small number of times. The chain is built from TRBV27 and TRBJ2-3, with D perhaps TRBD2 (5 bases). This CDR3 contains 14 residues. V lost 7 bases to trimming and J lost 4 bases, with 15 bases between them. Germline CDR1 and CDR2: MNHEY and SMNVEV (reference sequence). The CDR3 reads CASKSLGEADTQYF. Written as DNA, the CDR3 is TGTGCCAGCAAATCCCTGGGAGAAGCAGATACGCAGTATTTT.

This clonotype was detected only once. The rearrangement links TRBV2 to TRBJ2-7; 8 bases match TRBD1. CDR1 and CDR2 (germline): SNHLY, FYNNEI. The CDR3 spans 15 residues. Trimming at V came to 1 base and at J to 2 bases, leaving 4 bases not matched to a gene. In DNA, the CDR3 is TGTGCCAGCAGTGAAGGGGCAGGGGGCCCCTACGAGCAGTACTTC. Encoded protein: CASSEGAGGPYEQYF. Full variable domain (outside the CDR3, taken from reference TRBV2 and TRBJ2-7): EPEVTQTPSHQVTQMGQEVILRCVPISNHLYFYWYRQILGQKVEFLVSFYNNEISEKSEIFDDQFSVERPDGSNFTLKIRSTKLEDSAMYFCASSEGAGGPYEQYFGPGTRLTVT.

Many counts were recorded for this clonotype. The chain uses TRBV3-1 and TRBJ1-6; 7 bases fit TRBD1. This CDR3 is built from 15 residues. The germline V gene encodes CDR1 LGHDT and CDR2 YNNKEL (reference sequence). The V segment lost 5 bases and the J segment 6 bases; nucleotides outside the gene matches: 7. The CDR3, as DNA: TGTGCCAGCAGCGCACCGGGACAGAGTAATTCACCCCTCCACTTT. This translates into CASSAPGQSNSPLHF. Together with reference TRBV3-1 and TRBJ1-6, the CDR3 gives the full variable domain: DTAVSQTPKYLVTQMGNDKSIKCEQNLGHDTMYWYKQDSKKFLKIMFSYNNKELIINETVPNRFSPKSPDKAHLNLHINSLELGDSAVYFCASSAPGQSNSPLHFGNGTRLTVT.

This clonotype showed up just a few times. The genes are TRBV7-2 and TRBJ1-1; no clear D gene. Germline V gene lookup returns CDR1 SGHTA and CDR2 FQGNSA. The CDR3 length is 13 residues. Trimming pared 6 bases from V and 1 base from J, leaving 9 bases between. The CDR3 spells CASSFRGNTEAFF. The CDR3 DNA is TGTGCCAGCAGTTTTCGCGGGAACACTGAAGCTTTCTTT.

This clonotype showed up many times. The chain combines TRBV25-1 with TRBJ2-1; D remains unclear. V gave up 3 bases and J gave up 2 bases, with 11 bases separating them. CDR1 is MGHDK, CDR2 SYGVNS, per germline. This CDR3 has 15 amino acids. The DNA of the CDR3 is TGTGCCAGCAGTGATCCCAGCTGGGCCTACAATGAGCAGTTCTTC. Its translation is CASSDPSWAYNEQFF.

This clonotype showed up many times. The chain combines TRBV6-1 with TRBJ1-5, with D unclear. The ends were cut back, 4 bases at V and 0 bases at J, with 16 bases in the middle. The CDR3 runs 17 residues. Germline lookup yields CDR1 MNHNS and CDR2 SASEGT. This CDR3 reads CASSARGLPRSNQPQHF. The CDR3 coding sequence is TGTGCCAGCAGTGCTCGCGGCCTCCCACGTAGCAATCAGCCCCAGCATTTT.

This clonotype was seen repeatedly, ten times or more. The chain has TRBV29-1 and TRBJ2-6, with a weak D call TRBD1 (6 bases). The V gene's germline CDR1 is SQVTM and CDR2 ANQGSEA. V gave up 2 bases and J gave up 10 bases, with 12 bases separating them. The CDR3 is 13 residues long. In DNA, the CDR3 is TGCAGCGTTGAAACGGGACAATCAAACGTCCTGACTTTC. It yields the protein CSVETGQSNVLTF.

This clonotype was picked up many times. The chain recombines TRBV10-3 with TRBJ1-4; D gene unclear. The CDR3 is 13 amino acids. Trimming removed 6 bases from V and 1 base from J, with 6 bases in between. Germline CDR1 reads ENHRY; CDR2 reads SYGVKD. The CDR3: CAIRHGTNEKLFF. The CDR3 nucleotides are TGTGCCATCAGGCACGGAACTAATGAAAAACTGTTTTTT.

This clonotype occurred a few times. The J gene is TRBJ2-7, the V gene TRBV27; D possibly corresponds to TRBD1 (5 bases). This CDR3 has 15 residues. V gave up 1 base and J gave up 1 base, with 11 bases separating them. CDR1 and CDR2 (germline): MNHEY, SMNVEV (reference sequence). The DNA of the CDR3 is TGTGCCAGCAGTTTATTAGGGGCCACTTCCTACGAGCAGTACTTC. It translates to CASSLLGATSYEQYF.

This clonotype was seen a handful of times. V usage is TRBV5-5 and J usage is TRBJ2-1; no reliable D call. Germline lookup yields CDR1 SGHKS and CDR2 YYEKEE (reference sequence). V was cut by 3 bases and J by 0 bases, with 10 bases left in between. The CDR3 is made up of 15 amino acids. The CDR3 is CASSSATTSYNEQFF. CDR3 DNA sequence: TGTGCCAGCAGCTCGGCCACTACCTCCTACAATGAGCAGTTCTTC.

This clonotype was detected ten times or more. The chain carries TRBV10-3 and TRBJ2-3, with D unresolved. Germline V lookup: CDR1 ENHRY, CDR2 SYGVKD. Trimming left V 0 bases short and J 4 bases short, with 5 bases between. The CDR3 length is 13 residues. The CDR3 DNA sequence: TGTGCCATCAGTGAGTCAACGGCAGATACGCAGTATTTT. This encodes CAISESTADTQYF.

The chain uses TRBV12-3 or TRBV12-4 and TRBJ2-7; no clear D. The CDR3 totals 13 residues. Trimming stripped 1 base from V and 3 bases from J, with 7 bases between. CDR3 loop: CASSLGAFYEQYF. CDR3 DNA: TGTGCCAGCAGTTTAGGGGCGTTCTACGAGCAGTACTTC.

The rearrangement joins TRBV6-6 to TRBJ2-7; 14 bases line up with TRBD2. This CDR3 comprises 16 residues. Looked up from germline, CDR1 is MNHNY and CDR2 is SVGAGI (reference sequence). Losses at the gene ends were 0 bases for V and 4 bases for J; bases not matched to a gene: 2. CDR3 bases: TGTGCCAGCAGTTACTCGACTAGCGGGAGGGATTACGAGCAGTACTTC. Protein sequence: CASSYSTSGRDYEQYF.

There are many counts of this clonotype. V gene TRBV28 combines with J gene TRBJ2-1; 7 bases align to TRBD2. The germline V gene encodes CDR1 MDHEN and CDR2 SYDVKM. Trimming cost V 6 bases and J 8 bases; bases outside gene matches: 16. The CDR3 loop spans 16 amino acids. In DNA, the CDR3 is TGTGCCAGCAGCCGTGCCGTGTTCCGGGGGGTTGATGAGCAGTTCTTC. Amino acids: CASSRAVFRGVDEQFF.

The table lists this clonotype with many counts. The chain joins TRBV5-6 to TRBJ1-2; 7 bases fit TRBD1. The CDR3 is 14 amino acids. J lost 3 bases, V lost 4 bases, and 6 bases had no gene match. Per germline, CDR1 SGHDT and CDR2 YYEEEE. DNA for the CDR3: TGTGCCAGCAGCCAGACAGGGAGAGACTATGGCTACACCTTC. Its protein is CASSQTGRDYGYTF.

The J gene is TRBJ1-1, the V gene TRBV12-3 or TRBV12-4; D perhaps matches TRBD1 (6 bases). V was clipped by 3 bases and J by 3 bases, with 11 bases between them. The CDR3 covers 14 residues. Here the CDR3 reads CASSLQGHHTEAFF. The CDR3, as DNA: TGTGCCAGCAGTTTGCAGGGGCATCACACTGAAGCTTTCTTT.

CDR3 in amino acids: CASSQGGVYGYTF. Here the CDR3 DNA reads TGTGCCAGCAGCCAGGGGGGCGTCTATGGCTACACCTTC. This rearrangement joins TRBV3-1 to TRBJ1-2, with D possibly matching TRBD1 (6 bases). Trimming took off 3 bases at V and 4 bases at J, with 9 bases between the two ends. This CDR3 contains 13 residues. The germline gives CDR1 LGHDT, CDR2 YNNKEL (reference sequence).